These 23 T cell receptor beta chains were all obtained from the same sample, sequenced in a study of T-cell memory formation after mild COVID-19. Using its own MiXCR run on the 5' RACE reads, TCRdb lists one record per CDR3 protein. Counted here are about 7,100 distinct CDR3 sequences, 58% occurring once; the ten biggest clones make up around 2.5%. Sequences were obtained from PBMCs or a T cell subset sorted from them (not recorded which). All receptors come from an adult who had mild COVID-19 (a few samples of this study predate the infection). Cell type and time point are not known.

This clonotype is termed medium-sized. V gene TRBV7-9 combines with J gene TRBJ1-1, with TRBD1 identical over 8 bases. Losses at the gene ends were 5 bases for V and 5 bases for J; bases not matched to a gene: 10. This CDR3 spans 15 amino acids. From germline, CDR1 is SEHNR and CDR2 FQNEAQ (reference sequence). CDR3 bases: TGTGCCAGCAGCCCGACGACAGGGGTAGGGACTGAAGCTTTCTTT. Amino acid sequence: CASSPTTGVGTEAFF.

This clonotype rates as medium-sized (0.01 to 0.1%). The CDR3 spells CASSISIWQETQYF. The CDR3 DNA is TGTGCCAGCAGCATTTCTATATGGCAAGAGACCCAGTACTTC. J is TRBJ2-5 and V is TRBV7-2; no definite D call. V was clipped by 5 bases and J by 2 bases, with 12 bases between them. CDR3 length: 14 amino acids. CDR1 and CDR2 (germline): SGHTA, FQGNSA.

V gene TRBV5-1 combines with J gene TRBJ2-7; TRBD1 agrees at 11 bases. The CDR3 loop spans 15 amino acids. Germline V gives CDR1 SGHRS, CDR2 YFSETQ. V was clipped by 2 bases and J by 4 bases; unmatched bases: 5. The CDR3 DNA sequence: TGCGCCAGCAGCTTTCCGGACAGGGGGCAGTACGAGCAGTACTTC. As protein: CASSFPDRGQYEQYF.

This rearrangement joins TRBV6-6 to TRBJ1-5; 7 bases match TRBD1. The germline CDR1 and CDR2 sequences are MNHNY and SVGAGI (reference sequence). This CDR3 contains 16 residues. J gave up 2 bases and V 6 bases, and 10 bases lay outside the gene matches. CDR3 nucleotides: TGTGCCAGCAGCGGCAGGTCAGGGGGTGGCAATCAGCCCCAGCATTTT. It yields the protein CASSGRSGGGNQPQHF.

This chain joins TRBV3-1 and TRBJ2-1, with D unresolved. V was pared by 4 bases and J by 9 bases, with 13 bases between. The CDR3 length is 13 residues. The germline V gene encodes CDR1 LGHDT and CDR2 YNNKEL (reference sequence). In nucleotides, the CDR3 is TGTGCCAGCAGCCGCGCCCGATACGGTGAGCAGTTCTTC. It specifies CASSRARYGEQFF.

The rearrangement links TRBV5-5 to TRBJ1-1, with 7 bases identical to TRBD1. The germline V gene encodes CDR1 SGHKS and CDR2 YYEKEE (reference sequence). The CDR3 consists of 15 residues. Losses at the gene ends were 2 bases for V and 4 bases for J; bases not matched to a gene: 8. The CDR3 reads CASSFSGGGGTEAFF. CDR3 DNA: TGTGCCAGCAGCTTTTCAGGGGGTGGCGGCACTGAAGCTTTCTTT.

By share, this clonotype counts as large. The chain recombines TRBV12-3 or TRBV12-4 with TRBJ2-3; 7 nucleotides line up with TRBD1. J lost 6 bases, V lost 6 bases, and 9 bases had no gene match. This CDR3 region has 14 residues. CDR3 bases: TGTGCCAGCAGACCCGGGACAGCCCAGGATACGCAGTATTTT. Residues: CASRPGTAQDTQYF.

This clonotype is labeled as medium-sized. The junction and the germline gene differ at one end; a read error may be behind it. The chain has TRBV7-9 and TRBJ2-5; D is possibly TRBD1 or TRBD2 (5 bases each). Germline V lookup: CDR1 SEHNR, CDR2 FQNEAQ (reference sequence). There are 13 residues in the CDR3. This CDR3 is CASSLAFRDVVCF. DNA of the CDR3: TGTGCCAGCAGCTTAGCCTTCCGGGACGTAGTATGCTTC.

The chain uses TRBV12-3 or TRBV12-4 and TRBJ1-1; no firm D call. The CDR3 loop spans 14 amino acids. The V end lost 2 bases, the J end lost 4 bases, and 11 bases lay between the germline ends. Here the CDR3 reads CASSLSGGGTEAFF. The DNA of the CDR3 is TGTGCCAGCAGTTTATCGGGTGGAGGCACTGAAGCTTTCTTT.

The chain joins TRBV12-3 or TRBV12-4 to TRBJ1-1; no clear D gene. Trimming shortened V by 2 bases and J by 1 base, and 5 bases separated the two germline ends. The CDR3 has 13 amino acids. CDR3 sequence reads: CASSLNQNTEAFF. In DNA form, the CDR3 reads TGTGCCAGCAGTTTAAACCAGAACACTGAAGCTTTCTTT.

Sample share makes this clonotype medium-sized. The CDR3 sequence: CASSGVNTEAFF. Written as DNA, the CDR3 is TGCGCCAGCAGCGGGGTTAACACTGAAGCTTTCTTT. V and J are TRBV5-1 and TRBJ1-1; D unresolved. The CDR3 has 12 amino acids. Germline V gene data show CDR1 as SGHRS and CDR2 as YFSETQ. Trimming cost V 4 bases and J 2 bases, with 6 bases left between them.

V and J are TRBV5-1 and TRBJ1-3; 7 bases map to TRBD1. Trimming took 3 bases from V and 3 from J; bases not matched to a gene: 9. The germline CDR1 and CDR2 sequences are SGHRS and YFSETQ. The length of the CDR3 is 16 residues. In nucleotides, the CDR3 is TGCGCCAGCAGCTATACAGGGGCCTCCGATGGAAACACCATATATTTT. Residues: CASSYTGASDGNTIYF.

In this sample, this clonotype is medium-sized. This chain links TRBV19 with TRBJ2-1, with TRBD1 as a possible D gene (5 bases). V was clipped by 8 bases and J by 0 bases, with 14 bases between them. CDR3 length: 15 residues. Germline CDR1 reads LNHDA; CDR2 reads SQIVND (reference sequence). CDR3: CASHKGQSSYNEQFF. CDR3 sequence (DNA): TGTGCCAGTCACAAGGGGCAAAGCTCCTACAATGAGCAGTTCTTC.

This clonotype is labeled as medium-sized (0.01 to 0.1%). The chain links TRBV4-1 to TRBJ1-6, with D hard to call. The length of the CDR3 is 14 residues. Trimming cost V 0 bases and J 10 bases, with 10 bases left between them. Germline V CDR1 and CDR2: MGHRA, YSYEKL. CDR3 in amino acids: CASSQENPLSPLHF. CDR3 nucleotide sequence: TGCGCCAGCAGCCAAGAAAATCCCCTCTCACCCCTCCACTTT.

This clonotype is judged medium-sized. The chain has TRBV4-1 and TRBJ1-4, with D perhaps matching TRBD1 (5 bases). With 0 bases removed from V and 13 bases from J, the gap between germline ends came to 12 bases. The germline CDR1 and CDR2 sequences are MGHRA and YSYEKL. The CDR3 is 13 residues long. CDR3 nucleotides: TGCGCCAGCAGCCAAGATCAGAAGAGGGGACTGTTTTTT. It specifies CASSQDQKRGLFF.

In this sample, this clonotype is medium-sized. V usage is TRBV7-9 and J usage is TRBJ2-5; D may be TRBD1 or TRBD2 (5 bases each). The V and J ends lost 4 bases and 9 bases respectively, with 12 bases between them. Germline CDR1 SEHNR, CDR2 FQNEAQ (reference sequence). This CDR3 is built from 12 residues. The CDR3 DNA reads TGTGCCAGCAGCTGGGACGTCGGTGCCCAGTACTTC. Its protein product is CASSWDVGAQYF.

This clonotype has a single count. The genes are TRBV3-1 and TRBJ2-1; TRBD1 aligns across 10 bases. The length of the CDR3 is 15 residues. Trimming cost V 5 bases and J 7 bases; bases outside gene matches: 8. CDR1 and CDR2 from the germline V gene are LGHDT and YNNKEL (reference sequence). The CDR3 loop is CASSKPGQGSNEQFF. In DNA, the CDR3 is TGTGCCAGCAGCAAACCGGGACAGGGGAGTAATGAGCAGTTCTTC.

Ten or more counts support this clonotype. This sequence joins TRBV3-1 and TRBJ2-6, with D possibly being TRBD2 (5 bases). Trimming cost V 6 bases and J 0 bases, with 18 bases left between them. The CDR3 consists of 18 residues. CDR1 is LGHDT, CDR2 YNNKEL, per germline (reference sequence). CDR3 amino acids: CASSLKSRGISGANVLTF. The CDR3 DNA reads TGTGCCAGCAGTCTGAAATCCCGGGGTATCTCTGGGGCCAACGTCCTGACTTTC.

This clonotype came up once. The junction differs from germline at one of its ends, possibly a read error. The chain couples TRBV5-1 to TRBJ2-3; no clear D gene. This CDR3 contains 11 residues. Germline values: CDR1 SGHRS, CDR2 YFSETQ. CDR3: CASSFLDTQYF. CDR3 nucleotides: TGCGCCAGCAGCTTTTTAGATACGCAGTACTTT.

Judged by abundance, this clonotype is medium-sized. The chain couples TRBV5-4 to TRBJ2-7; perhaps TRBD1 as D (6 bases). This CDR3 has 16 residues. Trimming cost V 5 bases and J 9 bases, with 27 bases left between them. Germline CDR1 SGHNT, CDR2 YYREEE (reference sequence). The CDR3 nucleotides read TGTGCCAGCAGGCCAATCCCCGGGACACACTTAAGTGGGCAGTACTTC. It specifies CASRPIPGTHLSGQYF. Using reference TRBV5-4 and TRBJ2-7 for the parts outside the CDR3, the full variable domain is ETGVTQSPTHLIKTRGQQVTLRCSSQSGHNTVSWYQQALGQGPQFIFQYYREEENGRGNFPPRFSGLQFPNYSSELNVNALELDDSALYLCASRPIPGTHLSGQYFGPGTRLTVT.

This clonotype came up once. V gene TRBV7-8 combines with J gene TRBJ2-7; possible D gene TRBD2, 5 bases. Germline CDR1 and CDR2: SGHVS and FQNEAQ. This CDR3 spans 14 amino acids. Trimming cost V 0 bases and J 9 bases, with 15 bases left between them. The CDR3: CASSLADGVGRQYV. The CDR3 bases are TGTGCCAGCAGCTTAGCGGACGGGGTAGGGAGGCAGTACGTC.

The CDR3 sequence is CASSLLGNYEQYF. The CDR3 DNA follows: TGTGCCAGCAGCTTATTAGGTAACTACGAGCAGTACTTC. J is TRBJ2-7 and V is TRBV7-2, with no clear D. Germline V gives CDR1 SGHTA, CDR2 FQGNSA. This CDR3 has 13 amino acids. With 2 bases removed from V and 3 bases from J, the gap between germline ends came to 8 bases.

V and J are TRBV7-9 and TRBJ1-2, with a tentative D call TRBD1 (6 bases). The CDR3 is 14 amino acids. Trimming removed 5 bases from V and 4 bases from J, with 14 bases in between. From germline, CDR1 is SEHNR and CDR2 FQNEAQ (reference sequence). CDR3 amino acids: CASSGTTWGYGYTF. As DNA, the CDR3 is TGTGCCAGCAGCGGGACAACCTGGGGCTATGGCTACACCTTC.